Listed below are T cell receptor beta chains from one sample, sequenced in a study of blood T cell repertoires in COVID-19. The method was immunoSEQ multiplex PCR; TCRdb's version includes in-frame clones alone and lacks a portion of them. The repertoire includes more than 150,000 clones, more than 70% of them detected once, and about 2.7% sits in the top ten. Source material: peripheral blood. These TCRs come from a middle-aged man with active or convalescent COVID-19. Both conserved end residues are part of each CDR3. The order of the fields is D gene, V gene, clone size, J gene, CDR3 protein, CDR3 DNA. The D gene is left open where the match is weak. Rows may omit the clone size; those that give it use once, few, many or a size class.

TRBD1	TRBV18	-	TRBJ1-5	CASSPTGTGGSLSNQPQHF	TGTGCCAGCTCACCTACCGGGACAGGGGGCTCTTTGAGCAATCAGCCCCAGCATTTT
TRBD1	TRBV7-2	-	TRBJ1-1	CASSPDRVIAEAFF	TGTGCCAGCAGTCCGGACAGGGTTATCGCTGAAGCTTTCTTT
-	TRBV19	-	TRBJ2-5	CASALYRTPTKETQYF	TGTGCCAGTGCCCTCTACCGGACTCCAACCAAAGAGACCCAGTACTTC
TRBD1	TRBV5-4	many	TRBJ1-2	CASSLDGTGGNYGYTF	TGTGCCAGCAGCTTGGATGGGACAGGGGGGAACTATGGCTACACCTTC
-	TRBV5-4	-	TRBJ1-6	CASSSVGALRNSPLHF	TGTGCCAGCAGCTCCGTTGGGGCGCTGAGGAATTCACCCCTCCACTTT
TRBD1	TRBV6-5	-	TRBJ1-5	CASSYRGGNQPQHF	TGTGCCAGTTCTTACAGGGGAGGCAATCAGCCCCAGCATTTT
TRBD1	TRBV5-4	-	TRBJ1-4	CASSEDRAGEKLFF	TGTGCCAGCAGCGAGGACAGGGCTGGTGAAAAACTGTTTTTT
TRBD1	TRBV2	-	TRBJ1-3	CASSVQGSSGNTIYF	TGTGCCAGCAGCGTACAGGGGTCCTCTGGAAACACCATATATTTT
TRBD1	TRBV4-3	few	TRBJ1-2	CASSQAAGGFSYGYTF	TGCGCCAGCAGCCAAGCGGCAGGGGGGTTCTCCTATGGCTACACCTTC
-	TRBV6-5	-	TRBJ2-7	CASRGAGTRYEQYF	TGTGCCAGCAGGGGAGCCGGGACACGGTACGAGCAGTACTTC
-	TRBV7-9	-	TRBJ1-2	CASSTGPSPPYGYTF	TGTGCCAGCAGCACCGGCCCTAGCCCTCCCTATGGCTACACCTTC
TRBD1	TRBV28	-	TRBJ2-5	CASTQTGGFPETQYF	TGTGCCAGCACCCAGACAGGGGGTTTCCCGGAGACCCAGTACTTC
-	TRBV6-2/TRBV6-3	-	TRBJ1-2	CASSPGQPLVSTF	TGTGCCAGCAGTCCAGGACAGCCGCTAGTTTCCACCTTC
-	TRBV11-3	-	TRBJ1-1	CASSLAGSEAFF	TGTGCCAGCAGCTTAGCGGGATCCGAAGCTTTCTTT
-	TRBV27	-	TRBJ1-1	CASSFRVGPTGTEAFF	TGTGCCAGCAGTTTCCGGGTGGGTCCCACGGGGACTGAAGCTTTCTTT
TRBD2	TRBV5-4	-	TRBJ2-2	CASSPIPYVRGGPDTGELFF	TGTGCCAGCAGCCCTATACCGTACGTCCGCGGGGGGCCCGACACCGGGGAGCTGTTTTTT
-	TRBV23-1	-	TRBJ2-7	CASSQYYGQGYYEQYF	TGCGCCAGCAGTCAATATTACGGTCAGGGTTATTACGAGCAGTACTTC
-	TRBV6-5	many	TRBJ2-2	CASSYGRGEQSGELFF	TGTGCCAGCAGTTACGGGCGGGGAGAACAATCCGGGGAGCTGTTTTTT
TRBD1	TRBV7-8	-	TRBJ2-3	CASSITGGAMNTQYF	TGTGCCAGCAGCATCACAGGGGGCGCGATGAATACGCAGTATTTT
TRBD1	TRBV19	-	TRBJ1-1	CASSPWTGLPHEAFF	TGTGCCAGTAGTCCGTGGACAGGACTACCTCATGAAGCTTTCTTT
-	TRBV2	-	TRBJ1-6	CASRVESPLHF	TGTGCCAGCAGGGTGGAGTCACCCCTCCACTTT
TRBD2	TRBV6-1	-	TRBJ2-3	CASSAAASGGGTDTQYF	TGTGCCAGCAGTGCGGCCGCTAGCGGGGGGGGCACAGATACGCAGTATTTT
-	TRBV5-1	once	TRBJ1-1	CASSWRRTANTEAFF	TGCGCCAGCAGCTGGCGGCGGACAGCAAACACTGAAGCTTTCTTT
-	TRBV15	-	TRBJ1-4	CATSRDEARELFF	TGTGCCACCAGCAGAGATGAAGCCAGGGAACTGTTTTTT
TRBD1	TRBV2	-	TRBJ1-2	CATPQGGNYGYTF	TGTGCGACACCGCAGGGGGGTAACTATGGCTACACCTTC
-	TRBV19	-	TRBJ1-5	CASLGRGGQPQHF	TGTGCCAGCCTAGGAAGGGGTGGACAGCCCCAGCATTTT
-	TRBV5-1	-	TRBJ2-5	CASSLGGLEETQYF	TGCGCCAGCAGCTTGGGCGGCCTCGAAGAGACCCAGTACTTC
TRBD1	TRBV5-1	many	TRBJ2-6	CASSNRGDYSGANVLTF	TGCGCCAGCAGCAACAGGGGTGATTACTCTGGGGCCAACGTCCTGACTTTC
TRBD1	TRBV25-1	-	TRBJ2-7	CASSGTGGQNEQYF	TGTGCCAGCAGTGGGACAGGGGGGCAAAACGAGCAGTACTTC
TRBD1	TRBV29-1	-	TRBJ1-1	CSVRQGWGTEAFF	TGCAGCGTAAGACAGGGTTGGGGCACTGAAGCTTTCTTT
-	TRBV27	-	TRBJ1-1	CASSWTIKVSEAFF	TGTGCCAGCAGTTGGACAATCAAGGTCTCTGAAGCTTTCTTT
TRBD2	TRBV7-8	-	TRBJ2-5	CASRIAGGLGETQYF	TGTGCCAGCAGGATAGCGGGGGGGTTGGGGGAGACCCAGTACTTC
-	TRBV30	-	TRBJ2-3	CAWNHIRGLDTQYF	TGTGCCTGGAATCATATAAGGGGCCTGGATACGCAGTATTTT
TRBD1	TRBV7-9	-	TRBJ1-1	CASGTGYTEAFF	TGTGCCAGCGGGACAGGGTACACTGAAGCTTTCTTT
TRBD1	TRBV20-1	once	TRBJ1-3	CSASRDRQQNTIYF	TGCAGTGCTAGTCGGGACAGACAGCAAAACACCATATATTTT
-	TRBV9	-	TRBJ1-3	CASSVGATGNTIYF	TGTGCCAGCAGCGTAGGCGCCACTGGAAACACCATATATTTT
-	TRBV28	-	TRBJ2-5	CASSLSLGRETQYF	TGTGCCAGCAGTTTATCTTTGGGGCGAGAGACCCAGTACTTC
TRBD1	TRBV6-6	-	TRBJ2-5	CASSRPRDRVQETQYF	TGTGCCAGCAGCCGCCCCCGGGACAGGGTTCAAGAGACCCAGTACTTC
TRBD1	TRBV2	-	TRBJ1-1	CASSRQGPNTEAFF	TGTGCCAGCAGTAGACAGGGACCGAACACTGAAGCTTTCTTT
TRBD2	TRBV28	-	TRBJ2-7	CASRRSGGSSYEQYF	TGTGCCAGCAGAAGAAGCGGGGGGTCCTCCTACGAGCAGTACTTC
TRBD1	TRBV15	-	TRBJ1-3	CATSRTTGAGNTIYF	TGTGCCACCAGCCGAACTACAGGGGCTGGAAACACCATATATTTT
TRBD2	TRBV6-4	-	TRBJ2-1	CASSSGTSGGPEFF	TGTGCCAGCAGCTCCGGGACTAGCGGGGGACCGGAGTTCTTC
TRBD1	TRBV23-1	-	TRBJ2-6	CASSRHWGQGRSGANVLTF	TGCGCCAGCAGCCGACACTGGGGACAGGGTCGCTCTGGGGCCAACGTCCTGACTTTC
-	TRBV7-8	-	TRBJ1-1	CASSLDLSFDTEAFF	TGTGCCAGCAGCTTAGATCTTAGTTTTGACACTGAAGCTTTCTTT
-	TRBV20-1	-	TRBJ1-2	CSASYPGVVTF	TGCAGTGCTAGTTACCCAGGGGTCGTCACCTTC
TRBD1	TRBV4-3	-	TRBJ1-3	CASSQDRAGNTIYF	TGCGCCAGCAGCCAGGACAGGGCTGGAAACACCATATATTTT
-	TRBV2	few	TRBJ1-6	CASSEPTRGLYNSPLHF	TGTGCCAGCAGTGAACCGACACGGGGGTTATATAATTCACCCCTCCACTTT
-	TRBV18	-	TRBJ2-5	CASSPSSLRETQYF	TGTGCCAGCTCACCCTCCTCTCTCAGGGAGACCCAGTACTTC
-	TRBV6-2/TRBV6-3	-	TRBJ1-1	CASSYSRGAGTEAFF	TGTGCCAGCAGTTACTCTCGGGGGGCTGGCACTGAAGCTTTCTTT
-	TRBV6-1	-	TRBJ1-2	CASSEGQAYDYGYTF	TGTGCCAGCAGTGAAGGTCAGGCTTATGACTATGGCTACACCTTC
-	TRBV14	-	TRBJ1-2	CASSPNTGYGYTF	TGTGCCAGCAGCCCCAACACGGGTTATGGCTACACCTTC
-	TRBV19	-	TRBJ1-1	CASSIGHRNTEAFF	TGTGCCAGTAGTATCGGACACCGAAACACTGAAGCTTTCTTT
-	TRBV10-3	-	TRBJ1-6	CAISESGGINSPLHF	TGTGCCATCAGTGAGTCGGGAGGGATTAATTCACCCCTCCACTTT